Below are 16 T cell receptor beta chains sequenced from a single sample in a study of follicular helper T cells after annual influenza vaccination (dated by TCRdb to 2017 to 2019). The sample's time point, from its label and the paper: 2014-2015 season, 7 days after vaccination. The library came from the immunoSEQ multiplex PCR assay. Entries here come from immuneACCESS through TCRdb and include only in-frame sequences with V and J called. Some clones fail to appear in such tables; in the studies checked, an unresolved V gene covers under half of the shortfall, and the cause of the remainder is unknown. For this sample there are approximately 10,000 clones; more than 80% appear just once. The ten largest clones capture 3.6% of the sample. Sequenced here: CXCR5+ CD38- circulating T follicular helper cells from blood, sampled 7 days after influenza vaccination. The cell subset or site label here, explained by the study, means: circulating Tfh, non-naive CD4+CXCR5+PD-1+ (ICOS+CD38+ or ICOS-CD38-). The receptors were gathered from an adult who received the influenza vaccine.

CDR3 nucleotides: TGTGCCTGGAGTACTCGGGCAGCCAGCAATCAGCCCCAGCATTTT. The encoded protein is CAWSTRAASNQPQHF. The rearrangement uses TRBV30 and TRBJ1-5; no definite D call. Germline V gene sequence: CDR1 GTSNPN, CDR2 SVGIG (reference sequence). Trimming pared 2 bases from V and 1 base from J, leaving 12 bases between. The CDR3 covers 15 residues.

The genes are TRBV15 and TRBJ1-1, with a weak D call TRBD1 (6 bases). Trimming shortened V by 0 bases and J by 6 bases, and 8 bases separated the two germline ends. CDR1 is LNHNV and CDR2 is YYDKDF in the germline V gene (reference sequence). There are 13 residues in the CDR3. CDR3 sequence reads: CATSRDKGAEAFF. In nucleotides, the CDR3 is TGTGCCACCAGCAGAGATAAGGGGGCTGAAGCTTTCTTT.

V and J are TRBV11-2 and TRBJ2-3, with 9 bases identical to TRBD2. Germline V gives CDR1 SGHAT, CDR2 FQNNGV. The V segment lost 2 bases and the J segment 6 bases; nucleotides outside the gene matches: 0. This CDR3 is built from 13 residues. The CDR3 is CASSLSGGDTQYF. The CDR3 nucleotides read TGTGCCAGCAGCTTAAGCGGGGGGGATACGCAGTATTTT.

The chain combines TRBV5-1 with TRBJ1-2; 11 nucleotides agree with TRBD1. CDR1 is SGHRS, CDR2 YFSETQ, per germline. Losses at the gene ends were 3 bases for V and 3 bases for J; bases not matched to a gene: 16. The CDR3 contains 19 residues. CDR3 nucleotides: TGCGCCAGCAGCTCCACCGGACAGGGGGCAATCGAGGGGGACTATGGCTACACCTTC. Translated: CASSSTGQGAIEGDYGYTF.

V gene TRBV6-1 combines with J gene TRBJ1-2, with TRBD1 identical over 9 bases. J gave up 7 bases and V 4 bases, and 4 bases lay outside the gene matches. In germline, CDR1 is MNHNS, CDR2 SASEGT. This CDR3 is built from 13 residues. The CDR3 bases are TGTGCCAGCAGTGGGGGGACAGGGTTTGGCTACACCTTC. Its translation is CASSGGTGFGYTF.

The V gene is TRBV5-1, the J gene TRBJ1-2, with TRBD1 matching over 7 bases. Losses at the gene ends were 6 bases for V and 4 bases for J; bases not matched to a gene: 12. The CDR3 contains 15 residues. From germline, CDR1 is SGHRS and CDR2 YFSETQ. The DNA for the CDR3 is TGCGCCAGCAACACAGAGGGGGCCCCACGCTATGGCTACACCTTC. It codes for CASNTEGAPRYGYTF.

The chain uses TRBV4-3 and TRBJ2-2, with D possibly being TRBD1 (6 bases). The V end lost 2 bases, the J end lost 8 bases, and 12 bases lay between the germline ends. CDR3 length: 14 residues. The V gene's germline CDR1 is LGHNA and CDR2 YSLEER. CDR3 region: CASSQHPGQGELFF. DNA of the CDR3: TGCGCCAGCAGCCAACACCCCGGACAGGGGGAGCTGTTTTTT.

This clone was recorded once. This chain connects TRBV7-2 to TRBJ2-7, with 9 nucleotides matching TRBD2. This CDR3 is built from 16 residues. V gave up 0 bases and J gave up 6 bases; unmatched junction bases: 9. Germline V gene data show CDR1 as SGHTA and CDR2 as FQGNSA. The CDR3 region has the DNA TGTGCCAGCAGCTTAGCCGGTAGCGGGAGTCTTGGCGAGCAGTACTTC. Its translation is CASSLAGSGSLGEQYF.

This sequence joins TRBV18 and TRBJ1-2; tentative D call: TRBD1 (5 bases). V was trimmed by 2 bases and J by 5 bases, leaving 15 bases between them. CDR1 and CDR2 from the germline V gene are KGHSH and LQKENI. The CDR3 has 15 residues. CDR3 protein: CASSPAAGTEYGYTF. CDR3 sequence (DNA): TGTGCCAGCTCACCAGCGGCAGGGACCGAATATGGCTACACCTTC. Drawing the rest from reference TRBV18 and TRBJ1-2, the complete variable domain is NAGVMQNPRHLVRRRGQEARLRCSPMKGHSHVYWYRQLPEEGLKFMVYLQKENIIDESGMPKERFSAEFPKEGPSILRIQQVVRGDSAAYFCASSPAAGTEYGYTFGSGTRLTVV.

In its sample, this clone was seen a few times. The chain uses TRBV5-4 and TRBJ1-1; D remains ambiguous. The CDR3 has 16 amino acids. CDR1 SGHNT and CDR2 YYREEE come from the germline V gene (reference sequence). Trimming removed 4 bases at V and 6 bases at J, with 22 bases between. CDR3: CASSAASTALGSEAFF. In nucleotides, the CDR3 is TGTGCCAGCAGCGCAGCGTCGACGGCCCTAGGGTCTGAAGCTTTCTTT. The variable domain in full, completed from reference TRBV5-4 and TRBJ1-1, reads ETGVTQSPTHLIKTRGQQVTLRCSSQSGHNTVSWYQQALGQGPQFIFQYYREEENGRGNFPPRFSGLQFPNYSSELNVNALELDDSALYLCASSAASTALGSEAFFGQGTRLTVV.

The V and J genes are TRBV21-1 and TRBJ2-7; TRBD1 is the table's D call, not checked against the DNA. TRBV21-1 is classified as a pseudogene. The CDR3 totals 16 residues. CDR3 sequence (DNA): TGTGCCAGCAGCTCATACAGAAGGACAGAGTCCTACGAGCAGTACTTC. Residues: CASSSYRRTESYEQYF.

This clone came up a few times. The chain recombines TRBV11-2 with TRBJ2-7; D is possibly TRBD2 (6 bases). The germline gives CDR1 SGHAT, CDR2 FQNNGV. This CDR3 spans 15 amino acids. V dropped 5 bases and J dropped 6 bases, with 20 bases sitting between them. The CDR3 nucleotides read TGTGCCAGCAGCGTCACAGGCGAGGAGGGGAGCGAGCAGTACTTC. Residues: CASSVTGEEGSEQYF.

This clone was seen a single time. The rearrangement joins TRBV30 to TRBJ2-2, with 7 bases aligning to TRBD1. From germline, CDR1 is GTSNPN and CDR2 SVGIG (reference sequence). The CDR3 length is 15 residues. V trimming: 3 bases; J trimming: 0 bases; junction bases outside the gene matches: 4. CDR3 protein: CAWRSGTANTGELFF. The CDR3 region has the DNA TGTGCCTGGAGATCGGGGACAGCGAACACCGGGGAGCTGTTTTTT.

The chain recombines TRBV19 with TRBJ1-2, with D possibly being TRBD1 (5 bases). V lost 3 bases and J lost 7, with 15 bases in between. Germline CDR1 and CDR2: LNHDA and SQIVND (reference sequence). The CDR3 has 14 residues. CDR3 coding DNA: TGTGCCAGTAGTATTCGGGGGGAAGGGAGTGGCTACACCTTC. It encodes CASSIRGEGSGYTF.

The V gene is TRBV5-6, the J gene TRBJ2-2, with TRBD2 matching over 9 bases. The CDR3 is 16 amino acids. The trim removed 3 bases at V and 6 bases at J, leaving 9 bases unmatched. Germline assignment: CDR1 SGHDT and CDR2 YYEEEE. The CDR3 bases are TGTGCCAGCAGCTCGCTCGGCGGGGGGGAGGCCGGGGAGCTGTTTTTT. Translating it yields CASSSLGGGEAGELFF. Supplemented by reference TRBV5-6 and TRBJ2-2, the full variable domain reads DAGVTQSPTHLIKTRGQQVTLRCSPKSGHDTVSWYQQALGQGPQFIFQYYEEEERQRGNFPDRFSGHQFPNYSSELNVNALLLGDSALYLCASSSLGGGEAGELFFGEGSRLTVL.

The CDR3 coding sequence is TGCGCCAGCAGCTTGGAAGGGCCACCGGGTTCACCCCTCCACTTT. Its translation: CASSLEGPPGSPLHF. The chain couples TRBV5-1 to TRBJ1-6, with D unresolved. This CDR3 spans 15 amino acids. Germline-derived CDR1 and CDR2 are SGHRS and YFSETQ. V shed 0 bases and J shed 9 bases, with 13 bases lying between them.